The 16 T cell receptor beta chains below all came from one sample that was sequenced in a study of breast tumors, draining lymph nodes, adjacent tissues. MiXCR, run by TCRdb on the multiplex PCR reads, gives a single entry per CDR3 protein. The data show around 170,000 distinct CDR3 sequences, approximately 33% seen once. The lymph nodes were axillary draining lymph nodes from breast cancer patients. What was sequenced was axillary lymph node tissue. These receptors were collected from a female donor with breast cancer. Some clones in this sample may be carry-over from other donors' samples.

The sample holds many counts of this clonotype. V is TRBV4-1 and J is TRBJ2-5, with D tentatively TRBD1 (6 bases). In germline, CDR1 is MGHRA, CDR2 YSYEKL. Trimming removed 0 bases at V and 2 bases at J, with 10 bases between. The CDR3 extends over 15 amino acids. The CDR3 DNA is TGCGCCAGCAGCCAAGAATACAGGGCTCAAGAGACCCAGTACTTC. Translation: CASSQEYRAQETQYF.

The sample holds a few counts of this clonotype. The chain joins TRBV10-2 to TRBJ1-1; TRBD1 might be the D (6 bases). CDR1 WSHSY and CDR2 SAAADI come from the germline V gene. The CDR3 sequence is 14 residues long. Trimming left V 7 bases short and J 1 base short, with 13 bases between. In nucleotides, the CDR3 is TGCGCCAGCACCGGGGGGGCAGGGAACACTGAAGCTTTCTTT. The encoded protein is CASTGGAGNTEAFF.

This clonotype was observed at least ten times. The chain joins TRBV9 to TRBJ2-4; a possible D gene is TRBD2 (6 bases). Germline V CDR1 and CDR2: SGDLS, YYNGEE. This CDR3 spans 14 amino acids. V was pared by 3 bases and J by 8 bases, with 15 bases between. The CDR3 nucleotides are TGTGCCAGCAGCGACGGCCTCGGGGAGGACATTCAGTACTTC. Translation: CASSDGLGEDIQYF.

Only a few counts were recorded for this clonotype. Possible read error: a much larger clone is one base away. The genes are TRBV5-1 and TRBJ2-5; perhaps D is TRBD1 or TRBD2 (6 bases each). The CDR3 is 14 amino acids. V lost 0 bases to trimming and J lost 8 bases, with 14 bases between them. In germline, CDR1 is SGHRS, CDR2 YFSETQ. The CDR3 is CASSLEGGGDTQYF. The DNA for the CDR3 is TGCGCCAGCAGCTTGGAGGGGGGAGGAGACACCCAGTACTTC.

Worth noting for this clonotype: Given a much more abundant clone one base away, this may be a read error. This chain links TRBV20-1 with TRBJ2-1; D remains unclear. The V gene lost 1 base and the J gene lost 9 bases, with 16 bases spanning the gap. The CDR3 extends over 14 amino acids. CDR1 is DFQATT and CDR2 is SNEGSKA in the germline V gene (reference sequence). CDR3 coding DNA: TGCAGTGCTAGAGGGATTGGATTGGGCACTGAGCAGTTCTTC. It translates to CSARGIGLGTEQFF.

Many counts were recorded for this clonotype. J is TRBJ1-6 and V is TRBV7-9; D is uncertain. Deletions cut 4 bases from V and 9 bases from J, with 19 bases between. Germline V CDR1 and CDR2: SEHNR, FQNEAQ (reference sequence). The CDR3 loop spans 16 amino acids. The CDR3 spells CASSSGSRIAISPLHF. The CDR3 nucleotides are TGTGCCAGCAGCTCGGGGTCTCGGATCGCGATTTCACCCCTCCACTTT.

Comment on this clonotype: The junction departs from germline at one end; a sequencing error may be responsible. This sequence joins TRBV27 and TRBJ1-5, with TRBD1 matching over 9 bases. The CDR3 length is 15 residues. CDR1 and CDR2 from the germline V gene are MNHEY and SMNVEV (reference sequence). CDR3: CVSRTGVSRNQPQHF. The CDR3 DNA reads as TGTGTCAGCAGGACAGGGGTTTCACGCAATCAGCCCCAGCATTTT.

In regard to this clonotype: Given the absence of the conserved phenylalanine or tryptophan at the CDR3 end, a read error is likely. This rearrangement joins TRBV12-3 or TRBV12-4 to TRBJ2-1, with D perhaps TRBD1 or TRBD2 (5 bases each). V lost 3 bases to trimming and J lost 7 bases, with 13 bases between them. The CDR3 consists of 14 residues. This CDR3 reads CASSFTGPGNEQFL. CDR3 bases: TGTGCCAGCAGTTTCACGGGGCCAGGAAATGAGCAGTTCCTC.

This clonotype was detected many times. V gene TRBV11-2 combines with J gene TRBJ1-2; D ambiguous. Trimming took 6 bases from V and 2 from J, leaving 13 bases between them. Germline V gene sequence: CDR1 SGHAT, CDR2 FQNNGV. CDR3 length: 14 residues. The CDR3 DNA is TGTGCCAGCAGTCAGCAGCAAACCAACTATGGCTACACCTTC. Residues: CASSQQQTNYGYTF.

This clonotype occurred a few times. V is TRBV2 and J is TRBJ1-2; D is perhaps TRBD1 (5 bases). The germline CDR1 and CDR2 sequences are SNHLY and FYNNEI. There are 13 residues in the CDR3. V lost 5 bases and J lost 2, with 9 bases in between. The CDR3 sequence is CASSIRQNYGYTF. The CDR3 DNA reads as TGTGCCAGCAGTATACGACAGAACTATGGCTACACCTTC.

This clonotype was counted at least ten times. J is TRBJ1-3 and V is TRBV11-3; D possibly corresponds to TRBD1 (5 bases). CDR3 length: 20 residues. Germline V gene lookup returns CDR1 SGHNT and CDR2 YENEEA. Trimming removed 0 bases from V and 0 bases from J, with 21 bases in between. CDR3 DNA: TGTGCCAGCAGCTTAGAGCAATCCTGGGGCCGTAGCCTCTCTGGAAACACCATATATTTT. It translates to CASSLEQSWGRSLSGNTIYF.

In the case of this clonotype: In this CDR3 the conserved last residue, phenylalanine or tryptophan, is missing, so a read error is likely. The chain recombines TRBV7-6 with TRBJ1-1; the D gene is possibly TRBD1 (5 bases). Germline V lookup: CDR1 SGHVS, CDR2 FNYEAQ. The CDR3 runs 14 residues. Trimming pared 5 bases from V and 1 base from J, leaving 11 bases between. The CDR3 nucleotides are TGTGCCAGCAGCCCGGTCGGGGGGAACACTGAAGCTTTCATT. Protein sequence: CASSPVGGNTEAFI.

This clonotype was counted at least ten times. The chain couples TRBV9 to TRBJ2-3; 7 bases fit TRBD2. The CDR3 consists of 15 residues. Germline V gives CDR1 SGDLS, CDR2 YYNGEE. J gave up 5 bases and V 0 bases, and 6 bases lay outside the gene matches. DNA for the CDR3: TGTGCCAGCAGCGTAGCCGGCGGGAGCGGAGATACGCAGTATTTT. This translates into CASSVAGGSGDTQYF.

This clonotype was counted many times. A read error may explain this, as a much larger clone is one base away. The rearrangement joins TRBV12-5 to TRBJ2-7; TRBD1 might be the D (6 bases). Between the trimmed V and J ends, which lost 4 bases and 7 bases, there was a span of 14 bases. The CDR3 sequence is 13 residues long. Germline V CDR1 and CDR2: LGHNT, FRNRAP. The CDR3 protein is CASGCTGLQEQYF. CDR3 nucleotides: TGTGCTAGTGGTTGCACAGGGTTGCAAGAGCAGTACTTC.

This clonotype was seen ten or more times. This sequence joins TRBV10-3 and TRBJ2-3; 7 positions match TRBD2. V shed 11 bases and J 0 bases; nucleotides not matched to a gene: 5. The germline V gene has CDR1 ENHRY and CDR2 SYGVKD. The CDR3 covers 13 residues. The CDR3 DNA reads TGTGCCCTGGGGGGGGAGAGCACAGATACGCAGTATTTT. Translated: CALGGESTDTQYF.

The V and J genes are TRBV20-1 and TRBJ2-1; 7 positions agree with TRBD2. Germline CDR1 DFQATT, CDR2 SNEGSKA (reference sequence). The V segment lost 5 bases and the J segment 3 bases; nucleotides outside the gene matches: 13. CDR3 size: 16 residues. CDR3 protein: CSAVKRAGLLYNEQFF. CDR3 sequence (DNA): TGCAGTGCTGTCAAGAGAGCGGGACTCCTCTACAATGAGCAGTTCTTC.